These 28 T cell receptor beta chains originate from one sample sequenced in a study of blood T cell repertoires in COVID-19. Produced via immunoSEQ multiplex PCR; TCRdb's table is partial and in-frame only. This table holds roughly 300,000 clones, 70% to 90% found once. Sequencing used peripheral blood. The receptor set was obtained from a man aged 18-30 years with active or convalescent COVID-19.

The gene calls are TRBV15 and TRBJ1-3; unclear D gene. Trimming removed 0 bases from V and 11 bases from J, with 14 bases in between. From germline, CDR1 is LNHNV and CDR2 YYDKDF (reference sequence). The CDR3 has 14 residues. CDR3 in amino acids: CATSRDTTAEAIYF. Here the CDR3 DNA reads TGTGCCACCAGCAGAGATACCACAGCTGAAGCCATATATTTT.

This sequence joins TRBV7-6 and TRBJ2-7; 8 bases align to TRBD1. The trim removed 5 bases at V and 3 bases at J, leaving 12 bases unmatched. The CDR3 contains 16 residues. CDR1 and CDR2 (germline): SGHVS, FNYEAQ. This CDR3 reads CASSRRQGKNSYEQYF. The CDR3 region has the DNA TGTGCCAGCAGCCGACGACAGGGGAAAAACAGCTACGAGCAGTACTTC.

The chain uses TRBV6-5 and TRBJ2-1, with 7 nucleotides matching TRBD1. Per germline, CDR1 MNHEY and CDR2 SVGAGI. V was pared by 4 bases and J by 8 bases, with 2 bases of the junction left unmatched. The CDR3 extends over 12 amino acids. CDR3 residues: CASSSQGDEQFF. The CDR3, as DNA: TGTGCCAGCAGTTCCCAGGGGGATGAGCAGTTCTTC.

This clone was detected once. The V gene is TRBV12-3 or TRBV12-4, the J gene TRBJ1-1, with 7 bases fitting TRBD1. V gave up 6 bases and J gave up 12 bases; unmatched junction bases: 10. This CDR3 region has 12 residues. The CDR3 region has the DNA TGTGCCAGCAGCAAAGGCACAGGGGTTTCTTTCTTT. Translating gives CASSKGTGVSFF.

CDR3 loop: CASSRYRQGRTEAFF. In DNA, the CDR3 is TGTGCCAGCAGCCGGTACCGACAGGGGAGGACTGAAGCTTTCTTT. This chain joins TRBV6-5 and TRBJ1-1, with 8 bases fitting TRBD1. The CDR3 loop spans 15 amino acids. V gave up 6 bases and J gave up 5 bases; unmatched junction bases: 11. The V gene's germline CDR1 is MNHEY and CDR2 SVGAGI.

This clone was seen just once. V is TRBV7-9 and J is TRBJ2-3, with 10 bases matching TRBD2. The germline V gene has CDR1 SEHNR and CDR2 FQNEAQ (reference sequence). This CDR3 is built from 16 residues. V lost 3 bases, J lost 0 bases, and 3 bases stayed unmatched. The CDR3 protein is CASSFLAGGSTDTQYF. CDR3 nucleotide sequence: TGTGCCAGCAGCTTTTTAGCGGGGGGTAGCACAGATACGCAGTATTTT.

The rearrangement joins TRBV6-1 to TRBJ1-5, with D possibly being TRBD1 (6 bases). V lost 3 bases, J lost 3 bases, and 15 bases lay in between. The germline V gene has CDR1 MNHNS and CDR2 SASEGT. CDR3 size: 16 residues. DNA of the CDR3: TGTGCCAGCAGTGAGTTCCTGGGACAAGACAATCAGCCCCAGCATTTT. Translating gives CASSEFLGQDNQPQHF.

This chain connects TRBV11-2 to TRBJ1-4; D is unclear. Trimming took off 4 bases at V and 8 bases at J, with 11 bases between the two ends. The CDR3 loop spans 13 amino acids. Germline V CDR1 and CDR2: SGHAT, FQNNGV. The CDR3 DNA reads TGTGCCAGCAGCTCGATCGGGTGGGAAAAACTGTTTTTT. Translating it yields CASSSIGWEKLFF.

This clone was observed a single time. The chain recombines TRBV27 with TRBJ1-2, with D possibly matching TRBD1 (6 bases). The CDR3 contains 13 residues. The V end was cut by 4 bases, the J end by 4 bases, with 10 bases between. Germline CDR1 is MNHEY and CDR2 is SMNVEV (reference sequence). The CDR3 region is CASSSQGIYGYTF. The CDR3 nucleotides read TGTGCCAGCAGTTCACAGGGAATCTATGGCTACACCTTC.

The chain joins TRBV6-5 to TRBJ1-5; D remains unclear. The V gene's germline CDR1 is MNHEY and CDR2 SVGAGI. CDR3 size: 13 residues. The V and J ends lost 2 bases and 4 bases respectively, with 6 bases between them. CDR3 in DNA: TGTGCCAGCAGTTACGGGCTGAATCAGCCCCAGCATTTT. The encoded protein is CASSYGLNQPQHF.

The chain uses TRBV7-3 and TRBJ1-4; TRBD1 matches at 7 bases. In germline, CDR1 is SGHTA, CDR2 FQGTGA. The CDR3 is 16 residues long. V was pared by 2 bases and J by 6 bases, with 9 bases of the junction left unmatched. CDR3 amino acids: CASSLPRTGKYEKLFF. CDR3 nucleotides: TGTGCCAGCAGCTTACCCCGGACAGGAAAGTATGAAAAACTGTTTTTT.

The chain's CDR3 is CASYLGQGVGYTQYF. CDR3 nucleotide sequence: TGTGCCAGCTACTTGGGACAGGGGGTTGGATATACGCAGTATTTT. This chain joins TRBV2 and TRBJ2-3, with 11 nucleotides matching TRBD1. Trimming removed 8 bases from V and 7 bases from J; junction bases left unmatched: 11. The length of the CDR3 is 15 residues. In germline, CDR1 is SNHLY, CDR2 FYNNEI.

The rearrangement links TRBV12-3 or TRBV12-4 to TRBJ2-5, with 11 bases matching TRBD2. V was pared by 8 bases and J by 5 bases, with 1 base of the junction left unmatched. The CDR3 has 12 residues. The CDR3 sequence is CASLAGGETQYF. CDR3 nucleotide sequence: TGTGCCAGCCTAGCGGGGGGTGAGACCCAGTACTTC.

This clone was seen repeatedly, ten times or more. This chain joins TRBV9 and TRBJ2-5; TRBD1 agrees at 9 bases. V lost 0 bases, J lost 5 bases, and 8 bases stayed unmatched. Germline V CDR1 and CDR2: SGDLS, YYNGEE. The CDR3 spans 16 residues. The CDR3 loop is CASSVGPGQGVETQYF. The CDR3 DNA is TGTGCCAGCAGCGTAGGGCCGGGACAGGGAGTTGAGACCCAGTACTTC.

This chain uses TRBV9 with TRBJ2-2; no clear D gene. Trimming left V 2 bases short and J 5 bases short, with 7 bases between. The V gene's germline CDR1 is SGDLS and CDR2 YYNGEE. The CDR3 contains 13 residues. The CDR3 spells CASSVTFTGELFF. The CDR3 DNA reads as TGTGCCAGCAGCGTGACTTTTACCGGGGAGCTGTTTTTT.

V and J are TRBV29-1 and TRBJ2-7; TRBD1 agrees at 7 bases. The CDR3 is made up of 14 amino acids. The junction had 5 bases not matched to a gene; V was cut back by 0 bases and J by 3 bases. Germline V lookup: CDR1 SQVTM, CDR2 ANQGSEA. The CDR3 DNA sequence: TGCAGCGTTGAAGACGACAGGGCTGGCTACGAGCAGTACTTC. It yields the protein CSVEDDRAGYEQYF.

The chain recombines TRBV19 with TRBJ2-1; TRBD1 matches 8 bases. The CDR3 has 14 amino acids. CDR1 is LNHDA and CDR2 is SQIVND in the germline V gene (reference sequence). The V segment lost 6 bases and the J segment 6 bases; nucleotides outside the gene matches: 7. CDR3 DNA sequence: TGTGCCAGTAGCCGGACAGGGAAGCGCAATGAGCAGTTCTTC. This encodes CASSRTGKRNEQFF.

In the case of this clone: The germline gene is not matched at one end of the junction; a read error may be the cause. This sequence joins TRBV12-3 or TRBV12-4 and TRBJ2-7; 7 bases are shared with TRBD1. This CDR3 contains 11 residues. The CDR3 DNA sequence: TGTGCCAGCAGCTACAGGGGACCTGTGAACTTC. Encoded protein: CASSYRGPVNF.

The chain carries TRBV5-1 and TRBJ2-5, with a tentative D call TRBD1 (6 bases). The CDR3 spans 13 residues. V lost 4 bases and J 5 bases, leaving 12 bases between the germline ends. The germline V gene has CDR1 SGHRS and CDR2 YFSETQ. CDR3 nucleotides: TGCGCCAGCAGCCCCAGGGGCTGGGAGACCCAGTACTTC. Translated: CASSPRGWETQYF.

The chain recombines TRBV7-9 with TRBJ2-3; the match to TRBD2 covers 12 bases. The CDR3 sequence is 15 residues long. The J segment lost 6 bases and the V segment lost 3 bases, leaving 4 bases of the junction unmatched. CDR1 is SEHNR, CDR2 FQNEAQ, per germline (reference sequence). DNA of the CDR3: TGTGCCAGCAGCTTCACTAGCGGGGGGCCCGATACGCAGTATTTT. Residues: CASSFTSGGPDTQYF.

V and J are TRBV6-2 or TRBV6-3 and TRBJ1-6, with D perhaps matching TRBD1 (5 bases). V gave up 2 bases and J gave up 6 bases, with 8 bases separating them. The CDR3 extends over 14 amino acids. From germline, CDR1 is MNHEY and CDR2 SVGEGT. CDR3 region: CASSYGGGNSPLHF. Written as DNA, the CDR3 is TGTGCCAGCAGTTACGGGGGAGGTAATTCACCCCTCCACTTT.

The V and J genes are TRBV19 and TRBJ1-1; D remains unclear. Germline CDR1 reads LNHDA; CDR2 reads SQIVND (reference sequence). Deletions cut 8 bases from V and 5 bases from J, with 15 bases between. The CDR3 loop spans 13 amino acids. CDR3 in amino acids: CASRPAERTEAFF. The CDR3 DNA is TGTGCCAGTCGGCCAGCTGAGAGGACTGAAGCTTTCTTT.

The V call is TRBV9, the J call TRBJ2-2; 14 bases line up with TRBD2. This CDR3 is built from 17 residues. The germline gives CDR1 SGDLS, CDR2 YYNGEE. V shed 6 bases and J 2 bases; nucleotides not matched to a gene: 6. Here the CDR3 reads CASTRTSGGSNTGELFF. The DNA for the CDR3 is TGTGCCAGCACTAGGACTAGCGGGGGGTCAAACACCGGGGAGCTGTTTTTT.

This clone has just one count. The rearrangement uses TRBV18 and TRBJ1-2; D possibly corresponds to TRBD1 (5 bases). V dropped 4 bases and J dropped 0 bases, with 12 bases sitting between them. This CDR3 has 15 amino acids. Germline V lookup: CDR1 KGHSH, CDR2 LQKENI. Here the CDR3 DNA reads TGTGCCAGCTCACGTTCGACAGAGACTAACTATGGCTACACCTTC. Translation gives CASSRSTETNYGYTF.

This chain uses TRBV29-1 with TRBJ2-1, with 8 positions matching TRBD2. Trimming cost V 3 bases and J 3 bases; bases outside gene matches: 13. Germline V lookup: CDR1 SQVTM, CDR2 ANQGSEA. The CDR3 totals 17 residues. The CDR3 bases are TGCAGCGTTGATCTGGCGGGGGGCCCGCGGGGCTACAATGAGCAGTTCTTC. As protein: CSVDLAGGPRGYNEQFF.

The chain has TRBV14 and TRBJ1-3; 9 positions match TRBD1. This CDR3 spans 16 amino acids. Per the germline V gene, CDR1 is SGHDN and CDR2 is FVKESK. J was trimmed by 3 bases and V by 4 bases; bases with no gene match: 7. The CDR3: CASSPWDRVSGNTIYF. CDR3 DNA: TGTGCCAGCAGCCCCTGGGACAGGGTTAGTGGAAACACCATATATTTT.

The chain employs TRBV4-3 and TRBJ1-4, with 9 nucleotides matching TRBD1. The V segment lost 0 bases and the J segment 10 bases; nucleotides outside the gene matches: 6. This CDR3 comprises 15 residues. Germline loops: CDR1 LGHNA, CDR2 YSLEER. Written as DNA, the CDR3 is TGCGCCAGCAGCCAAGATGGGACAGGGTTTGGAAAACTGTTTTTT. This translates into CASSQDGTGFGKLFF.

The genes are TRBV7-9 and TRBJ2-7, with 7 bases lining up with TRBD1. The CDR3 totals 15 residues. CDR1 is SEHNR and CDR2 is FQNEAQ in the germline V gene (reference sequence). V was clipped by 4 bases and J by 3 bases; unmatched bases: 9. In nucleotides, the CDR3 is TGTGCCAGCAGCTCGACCCGGGACAGAAGCTACGAGCAGTACTTC. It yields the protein CASSSTRDRSYEQYF.